This T cell receptor beta chain was retrieved from a study of regulatory T cells in long-lasting Graves disease. Overall study findings and caveats: Persistent patients had a count of shared public clonotypes (2,741) that exceeded that of new patients (approximately 1,000).

This clonotype was detected a few times. What it binds is unknown. The sample's time point: newly diagnosed GD, antithyroid drugs for less than 3 months. Extracted RNA from PBMCs served as the source of the TCR library. The CDR3 is made up of 13 amino acids. V shed 3 bases and J shed 2 bases, with 6 bases lying between them. Germline lookup yields CDR1 MGHDK and CDR2 SYGVNS. Arm-PCR of CDR3 regions and iRepertoire HTBI primers were the basis on which TCR beta libraries were built. Via MiXCR, TCRdb re-called the multiplex PCR reads, giving one row per CDR3 protein. Among fewer than 550,000 distinct CDR3 sequences listed, about 15% were seen once. This sample was also put to use in a study of T cells in Graves' hyperthyroidism and ophthalmopathy. That source notes: Most thyroid-expanded clonotypes above 0.001 were also found in blood.

The source of this sequence is a woman aged 18-29 years with Graves disease. The V call is TRBV25-1, the J call TRBJ2-3; D not certain. The sample consisted of peripheral blood mononuclear cells (PBMCs), taken at new diagnosis, from a patient treated with antithyroid drugs. CDR3 residues: CASSDAVTDTQYF. CDR3 DNA: TGTGCCAGCAGTGATGCAGTCACAGATACGCAGTATTTT.